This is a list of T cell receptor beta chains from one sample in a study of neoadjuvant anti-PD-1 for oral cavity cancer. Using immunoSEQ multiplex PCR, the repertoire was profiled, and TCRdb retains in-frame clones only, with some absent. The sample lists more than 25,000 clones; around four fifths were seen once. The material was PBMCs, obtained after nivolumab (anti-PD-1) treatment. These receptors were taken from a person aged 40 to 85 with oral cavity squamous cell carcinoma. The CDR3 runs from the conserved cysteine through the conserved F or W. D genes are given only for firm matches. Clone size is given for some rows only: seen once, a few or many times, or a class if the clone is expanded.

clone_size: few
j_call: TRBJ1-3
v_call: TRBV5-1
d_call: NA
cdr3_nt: TGCGCCAGCAGCCCAGGGACCTCTGGAAACACCATATATTTT
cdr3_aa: CASSPGTSGNTIYF

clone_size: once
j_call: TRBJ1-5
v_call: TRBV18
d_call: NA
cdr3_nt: TGTGCCAGCTCCCGATCGGGGGGTTACCAGCCCCAGCATTTT
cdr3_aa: CASSRSGGYQPQHF

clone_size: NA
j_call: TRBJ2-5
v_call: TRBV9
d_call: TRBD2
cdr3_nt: TGTGCCAGCAGCGTAGGACTAGCGGGGGGGCCGGAGCAAGAGACCCAGTACTTC
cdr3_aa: CASSVGLAGGPEQETQYF

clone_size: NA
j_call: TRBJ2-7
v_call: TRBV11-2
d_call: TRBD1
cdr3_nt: TGTGCCAGCAGCTTACTCCCCCAGGGGGCTGGTGTCTACGAGCAGTACTTC
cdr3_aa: CASSLLPQGAGVYEQYF

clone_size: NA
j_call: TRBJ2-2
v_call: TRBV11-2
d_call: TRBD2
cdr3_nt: TGTGCCAGCAGCCGGACTAGCGGCAACACCGGGGAGCTGTTTTTT
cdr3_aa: CASSRTSGNTGELFF

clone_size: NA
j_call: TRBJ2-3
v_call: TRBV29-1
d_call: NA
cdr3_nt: TGCAGCGCCCCATCCAGTCAGGGATCAGATACGCAGTATTTT
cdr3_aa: CSAPSSQGSDTQYF

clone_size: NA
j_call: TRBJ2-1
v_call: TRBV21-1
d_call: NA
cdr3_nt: TGTGCCAGTCAGCCGGAGGGCCCGTCCCACAATGAGCAGTTCTTC
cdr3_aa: CASQPEGPSHNEQFF

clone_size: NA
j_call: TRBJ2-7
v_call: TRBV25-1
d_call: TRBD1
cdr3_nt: TGTGCCAGCAGTGCCTTTCGGACAGGGGGCGACGAGCAGTACTTC
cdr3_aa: CASSAFRTGGDEQYF

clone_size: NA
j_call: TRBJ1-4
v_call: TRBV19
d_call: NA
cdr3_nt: TGTGCCAGTACCCCGAGGGGACGGCCTGAAAAACTGTTTTTT
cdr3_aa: CASTPRGRPEKLFF

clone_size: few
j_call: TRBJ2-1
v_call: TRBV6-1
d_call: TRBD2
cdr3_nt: TGTGCCAGCAGTGAAGGGACTAGCGGGGGGAATGAGCAGTTCTTC
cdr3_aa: CASSEGTSGGNEQFF

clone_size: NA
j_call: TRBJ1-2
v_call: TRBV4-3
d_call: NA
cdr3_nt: TGCGCCAGCAGCCAAGATATCGCAGGGGCGGTGAGGGGCTACACCTTC
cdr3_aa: CASSQDIAGAVRGYTF

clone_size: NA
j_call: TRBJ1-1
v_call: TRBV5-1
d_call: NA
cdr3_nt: TGCGCCAGCAGCTTGGAGGGGGGACACAACTCGAACACTGAAGCTTTCTTT
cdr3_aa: CASSLEGGHNSNTEAFF

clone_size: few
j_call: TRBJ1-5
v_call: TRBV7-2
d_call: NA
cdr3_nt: TGTGCCAGCAGCTTATTTCTATTCGCTAATCAGCCCCAGCATTTT
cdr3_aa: CASSLFLFANQPQHF

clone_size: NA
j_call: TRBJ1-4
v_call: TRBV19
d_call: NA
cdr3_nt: TGTGCCAGTAGTAACCCCCCAGGAACTTCAACTAATGAAAAACTGTTTTTT
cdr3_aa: CASSNPPGTSTNEKLFF

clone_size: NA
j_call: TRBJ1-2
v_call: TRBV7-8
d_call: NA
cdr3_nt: TGTGCCAGCAGCTGGTCTTACAGAGACTATGGCTACACCTTC
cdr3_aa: CASSWSYRDYGYTF

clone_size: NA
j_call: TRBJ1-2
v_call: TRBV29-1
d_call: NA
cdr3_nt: TGCAGCGTTGACTTAGCGCTTTTTGGCTACACCTTC
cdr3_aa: CSVDLALFGYTF

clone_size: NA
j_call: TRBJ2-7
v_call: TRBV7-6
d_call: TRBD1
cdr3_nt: TGTGCCAGCAGCTTATATCCAGGGGGCTACGAGCAGTACTTC
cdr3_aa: CASSLYPGGYEQYF

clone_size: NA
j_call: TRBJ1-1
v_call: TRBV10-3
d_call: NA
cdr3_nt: TGTGCCATCAGTGTTAGTCAGAACACTGAAGCTTTCTTT
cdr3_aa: CAISVSQNTEAFF

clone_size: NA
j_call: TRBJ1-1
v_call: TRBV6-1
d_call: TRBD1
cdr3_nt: TGTGCCAGTAACGACAGGGCCGCCGGCACTGAAGCTTTCTTT
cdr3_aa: CASNDRAAGTEAFF

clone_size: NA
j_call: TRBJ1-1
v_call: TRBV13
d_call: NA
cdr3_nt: TGTGCCAGCAGCTTAAGGGGAAATTCAAACACTGAAGCTTTCTTT
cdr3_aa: CASSLRGNSNTEAFF

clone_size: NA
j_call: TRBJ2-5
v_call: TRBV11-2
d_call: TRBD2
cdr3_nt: TGTGCCAGCAATGGCCCGGGGGGGCCCTCGGAGACCCAGTACTTC
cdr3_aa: CASNGPGGPSETQYF

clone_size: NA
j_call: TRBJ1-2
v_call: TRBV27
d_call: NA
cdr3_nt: TGTGCCAGCAGTTTACGGCAGGGATACTATGGCTACACCTTC
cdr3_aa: CASSLRQGYYGYTF

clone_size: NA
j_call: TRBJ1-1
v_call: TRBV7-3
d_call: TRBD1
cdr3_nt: TGTGCCAGCAGCCCGATACGCCGGACAGGCTTGAACACTGAAGCTTTCTTT
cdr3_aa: CASSPIRRTGLNTEAFF

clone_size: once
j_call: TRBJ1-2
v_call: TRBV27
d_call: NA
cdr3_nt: TGTGCCAGCAGCCCCGACAGGAGGGGCGGCTACACCTTC
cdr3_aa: CASSPDRRGGYTF

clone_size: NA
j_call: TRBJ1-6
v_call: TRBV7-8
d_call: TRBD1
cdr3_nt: TGTAGACAGGGGGCCCCTAATTCACCCCTCCACTTT
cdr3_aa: CRQGAPNSPLHF

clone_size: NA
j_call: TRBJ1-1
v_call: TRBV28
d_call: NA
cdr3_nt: TGTGCCAGCAGTTTAGGACAGATGAACACTGAAGCTTTCTTT
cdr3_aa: CASSLGQMNTEAFF

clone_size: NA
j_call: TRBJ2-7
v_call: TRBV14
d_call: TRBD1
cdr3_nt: TGTGCCAGCAGCCTATTCGGGCGGAGCGGGACAGGGGGCTTTCGTTCCTACGAGCAGTACTTC
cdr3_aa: CASSLFGRSGTGGFRSYEQYF

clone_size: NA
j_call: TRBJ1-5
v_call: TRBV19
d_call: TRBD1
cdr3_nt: TGTGCCAGTAGTCAGGGGGGTGGAAGCAATCAGCCCCAGCATTTT
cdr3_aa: CASSQGGGSNQPQHF

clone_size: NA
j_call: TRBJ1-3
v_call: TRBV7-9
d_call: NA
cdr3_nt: TGTGCCAGCAGCTTTGGAGGGGGCTCTGGAAACACCATATATTTT
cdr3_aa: CASSFGGGSGNTIYF

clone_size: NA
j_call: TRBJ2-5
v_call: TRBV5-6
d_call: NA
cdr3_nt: TGTGCCAGCAGCCGCCCCCCCCGCCTAGAGACCCAGTACTTC
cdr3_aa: CASSRPPRLETQYF

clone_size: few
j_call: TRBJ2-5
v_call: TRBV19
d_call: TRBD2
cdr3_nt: TGTGCCAGTAGCTCACTGAGCGGGGGGTCGGGGGTAGAGACCCAGTACTTC
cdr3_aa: CASSSLSGGSGVETQYF

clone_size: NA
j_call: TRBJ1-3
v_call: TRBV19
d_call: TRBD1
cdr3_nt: TGTGCCAGTAGTACGGGACAGGTAAGCTCTGGAAACACCATATATTTT
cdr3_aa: CASSTGQVSSGNTIYF

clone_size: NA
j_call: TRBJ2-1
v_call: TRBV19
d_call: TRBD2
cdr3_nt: TGTGCCAGTACCCAGACTAGCGGAAGCTCCTACAATGAGCAGTTCTTC
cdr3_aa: CASTQTSGSSYNEQFF

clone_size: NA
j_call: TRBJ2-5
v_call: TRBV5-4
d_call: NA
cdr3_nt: TGTGCCAGCAGCAAAGGACAGTACCAAGAGACCCAGTACTTC
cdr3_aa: CASSKGQYQETQYF

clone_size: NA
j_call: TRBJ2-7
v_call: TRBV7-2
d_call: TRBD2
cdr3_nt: TGTGCCAGCACCCCAACTAGCGCGAGCTCCTACGAGCAGTACTTC
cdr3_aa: CASTPTSASSYEQYF

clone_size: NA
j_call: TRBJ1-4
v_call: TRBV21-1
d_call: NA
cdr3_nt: TGTGCCAGCAGCAAACATGGGACGGCGAATGAAAAACTGTTTTTT
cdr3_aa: CASSKHGTANEKLFF

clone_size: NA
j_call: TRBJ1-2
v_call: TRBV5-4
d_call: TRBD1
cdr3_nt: TGTGCCAGCAGCTTGTATGGGACAGGGTATGGCTACACCTTC
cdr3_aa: CASSLYGTGYGYTF